This T cell receptor beta chain is drawn from a study of shared clonotypes between healthy human individuals. Overall study findings and caveats: Investigators collected only blood, and repertoires in tissues likely differ. On the whole, naive subsets had larger estimated richness than memory subsets had.

Clones were read by immunoSEQ multiplex PCR, and TCRdb kept only the in-frame ones, dropping some. The sample has approximately 1.5 million clones; about 98.5% are singletons. V was shortened by 6 bases and J by 3 bases, with 15 bases between the two germline ends. CDR3 size: 15 residues. Germline V gene data show CDR1 as LNHDA and CDR2 as SQIVND (reference sequence). Comment on this clone: Its target is unknown.

The source material was naive CD4+ T cells sorted from blood. As to subset: CD45RA+ positively selected. The chain is built from TRBV19 and TRBJ2-1; a weak D match, TRBD2 (5 bases). The receptor was isolated from a man aged 30 to 45 in good health. The CDR3 loop reads CASSRPEAFYNEQFF. CDR3 sequence (DNA): TGTGCCAGTAGCCGGCCGGAGGCGTTCTACAATGAGCAGTTCTTC.